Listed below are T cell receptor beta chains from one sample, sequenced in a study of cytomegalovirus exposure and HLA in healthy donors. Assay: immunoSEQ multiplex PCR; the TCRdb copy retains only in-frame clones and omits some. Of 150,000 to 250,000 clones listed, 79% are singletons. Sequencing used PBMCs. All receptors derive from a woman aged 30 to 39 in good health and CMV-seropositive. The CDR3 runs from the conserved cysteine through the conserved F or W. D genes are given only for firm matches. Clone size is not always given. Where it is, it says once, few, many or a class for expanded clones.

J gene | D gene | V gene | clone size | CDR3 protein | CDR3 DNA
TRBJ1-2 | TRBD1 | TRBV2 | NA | CASSQPGQGNYGYTF | TGTGCCAGCAGTCAACCGGGACAGGGAAACTATGGCTACACCTTC
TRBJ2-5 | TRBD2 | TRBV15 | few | CATSAWTGRGGAQETQYF | TGTGCCACCAGCGCCTGGACTGGGCGGGGGGGGGCCCAAGAGACCCAGTACTTC
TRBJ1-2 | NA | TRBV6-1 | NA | CASSDMGQKGYTF | TGTGCCAGCAGTGACATGGGGCAGAAAGGCTACACCTTC
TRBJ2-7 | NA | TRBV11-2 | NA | CASSLDPRDIGGEQYF | TGTGCCAGCAGCTTAGATCCCCGGGACATCGGCGGCGAGCAGTACTTC
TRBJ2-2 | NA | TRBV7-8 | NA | CASSLDLQRGTGELFF | TGTGCCAGCAGCTTAGACCTCCAGCGAGGCACCGGGGAGCTGTTTTTT
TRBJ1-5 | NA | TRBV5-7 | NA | CASSLEGVKDQPQHF | TGTGCCAGCAGCTTGGAAGGGGTTAAGGATCAGCCCCAGCATTTT
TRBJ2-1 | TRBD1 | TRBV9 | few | CASSVSPGGVGLNEQFF | TGTGCCAGCAGCGTCAGCCCAGGGGGCGTGGGCCTAAATGAGCAGTTCTTC
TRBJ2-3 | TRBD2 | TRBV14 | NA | CASSRNGGRGADTQYF | TGTGCCAGCAGTCGCAATGGCGGGAGAGGCGCAGATACGCAGTATTTT
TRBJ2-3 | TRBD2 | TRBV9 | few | CASSVGGLAGDTQYF | TGTGCCAGCAGCGTAGGGGGACTAGCGGGAGATACGCAGTATTTT
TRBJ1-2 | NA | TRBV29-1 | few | CSVTGLTIDNYGYTF | TGCAGCGTCACGGGACTGACGATTGACAATTATGGCTACACCTTC
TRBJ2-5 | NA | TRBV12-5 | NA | CASGKDWGQGETQYF | TGTGCTAGTGGCAAGGATTGGGGCCAAGGCGAGACCCAGTACTTC
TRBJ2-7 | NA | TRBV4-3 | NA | CASSQWTANFYEQYF | TGCGCCAGCAGCCAGTGGACAGCGAATTTCTACGAGCAGTACTTC
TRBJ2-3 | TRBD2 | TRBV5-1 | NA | CASSITGTSGVGGTTQYF | TGCGCCAGCAGCATAACCGGGACTAGCGGGGTCGGGGGCACTACGCAGTATTTT
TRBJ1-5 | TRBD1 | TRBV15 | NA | CATSRTGVQPQHF | TGTGCCACCAGCAGGACAGGGGTTCAGCCCCAGCATTTT
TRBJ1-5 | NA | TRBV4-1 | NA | CASSQVHQGFNQPQHF | TGCGCCAGCAGCCAAGTTCATCAGGGCTTCAATCAGCCCCAGCATTTT
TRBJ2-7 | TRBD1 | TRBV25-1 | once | CASSDFPGQGYF | TGTGCCAGCAGTGACTTTCCGGGACAGGGATACTTC
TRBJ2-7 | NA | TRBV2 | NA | CASSEWDIEQYF | TGTGCCAGCAGTGAATGGGACATCGAGCAGTACTTC
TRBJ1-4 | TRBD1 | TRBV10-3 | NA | CAISGSDLQGKFGTNEKLFF | TGTGCCATCAGTGGGTCAGACCTACAGGGGAAATTTGGAACTAATGAAAAACTGTTTTTT
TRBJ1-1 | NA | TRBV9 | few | CASKRGGSNTEAFF | TGTGCCAGCAAACGGGGGGGCTCGAACACTGAAGCTTTCTTT
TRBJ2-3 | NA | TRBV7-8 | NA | CASSLTRDTQYF | TGTGCCAGCAGCTTAACTAGAGATACGCAGTATTTT
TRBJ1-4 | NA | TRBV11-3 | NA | CASSLRGPNEKLFF | TGTGCCAGCAGCCTCAGGGGTCCTAATGAAAAACTGTTTTTT
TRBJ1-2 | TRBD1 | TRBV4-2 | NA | CASSQEGQGGDYGYTF | TGTGCCAGCAGCCAAGAGGGACAGGGGGGAGACTATGGCTACACCTTC
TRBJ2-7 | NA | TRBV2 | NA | CASSTRVFYEQYF | TGTGCCAGCAGTACCCGGGTCTTCTACGAGCAGTACTTC
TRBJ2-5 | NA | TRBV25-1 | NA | CASTRRHYQETQYF | TGTGCCAGCACCCGTCGACACTACCAAGAGACCCAGTACTTC
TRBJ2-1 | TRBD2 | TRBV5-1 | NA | CASSLEPGGSYNEQFF | TGCGCCAGCAGCTTGGAACCGGGAGGGAGCTACAATGAGCAGTTCTTC
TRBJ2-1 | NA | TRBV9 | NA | CASSVQANRISYNEQFF | TGTGCCAGCAGCGTACAGGCCAACAGGATCTCCTACAATGAGCAGTTCTTC
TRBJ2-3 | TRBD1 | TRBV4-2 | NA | CASSPTGLADTQYF | TGTGCCAGCAGCCCGACAGGGTTGGCAGATACGCAGTATTTT
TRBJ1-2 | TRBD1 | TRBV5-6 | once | CASSLVGQGGGYGYTF | TGTGCCAGCAGCCTGGTGGGACAGGGTGGGGGGTATGGCTACACCTTC
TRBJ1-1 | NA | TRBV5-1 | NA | CASSFEGAEAFF | TGCGCCAGCAGCTTCGAGGGAGCTGAAGCTTTCTTT
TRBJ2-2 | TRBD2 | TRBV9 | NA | CASSVGGVHTGELFF | TGTGCCAGCAGCGTCGGGGGGGTTCACACCGGGGAGCTGTTTTTT
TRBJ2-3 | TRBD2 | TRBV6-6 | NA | CATGRGGGARDTQYF | TGTGCCACCGGAAGGGGCGGGGGGGCCAGGGATACGCAGTATTTT
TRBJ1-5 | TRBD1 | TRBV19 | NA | CASSTPTGANQPQHF | TGTGCCAGTAGTACGCCGACAGGGGCGAATCAGCCCCAGCATTTT
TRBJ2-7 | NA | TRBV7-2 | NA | CASSPTSLSGYEQYF | TGTGCCAGCAGCCCTACTAGCCTATCGGGCTACGAGCAGTACTTC